This T cell receptor beta chain came from a study of blood T cell repertoires in COVID-19. Background on the study: PBMCs, B-cell-depleted T cells, or T cells were the source of the cDNA or gDNA that made up the material.

Per the study methods: Estimation of nucleated cell counts relied on the amplification of reference gene primers. This table comes from immunoSEQ multiplex PCR, and its TCRdb copy is limited to in-frame clones, with some not included. Clone size and V and J calls were adopted from that table, with D and trimming inferred from the DNA. The sample consists of approximately 88,000 clones, about three quarters of them appearing once. The source of this sequence is a human donor in a cohort sampled during active COVID-19. Sequencing was performed on peripheral blood.

CDR3 protein: CAWSVKAGYGYTF. CDR3 DNA: TGTGCCTGGAGTGTAAAAGCAGGGTACGGCTACACCTTC. This sequence joins TRBV30 and TRBJ1-2; possibly TRBD1 for D (5 bases). V was pared by 0 bases and J by 8 bases, with 13 bases between. This CDR3 comprises 13 residues. Germline V gene lookup returns CDR1 GTSNPN and CDR2 SVGIG (reference sequence).